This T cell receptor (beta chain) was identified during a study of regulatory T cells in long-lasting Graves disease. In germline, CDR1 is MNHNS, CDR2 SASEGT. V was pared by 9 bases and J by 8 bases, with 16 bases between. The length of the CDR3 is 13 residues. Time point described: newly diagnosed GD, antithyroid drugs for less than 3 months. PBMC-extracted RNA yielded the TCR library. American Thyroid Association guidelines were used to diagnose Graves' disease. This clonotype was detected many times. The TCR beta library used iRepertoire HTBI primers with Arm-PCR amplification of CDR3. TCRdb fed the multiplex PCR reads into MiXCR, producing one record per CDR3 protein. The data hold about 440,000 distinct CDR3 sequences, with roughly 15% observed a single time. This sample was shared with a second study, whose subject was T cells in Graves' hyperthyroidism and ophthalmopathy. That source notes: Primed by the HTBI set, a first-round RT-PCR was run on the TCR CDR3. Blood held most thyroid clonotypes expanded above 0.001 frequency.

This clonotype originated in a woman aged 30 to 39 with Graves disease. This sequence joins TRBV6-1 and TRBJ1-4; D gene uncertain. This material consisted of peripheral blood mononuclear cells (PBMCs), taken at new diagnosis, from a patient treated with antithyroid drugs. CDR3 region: CASARTVAEKLFF. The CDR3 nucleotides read TGTGCCAGTGCCCGGACGGTTGCCGAAAAACTGTTTTTT.